Sequencing of this T cell receptor (beta chain) was carried out in a study of shared clonotypes between healthy human individuals. Background on the study: Two female and three male donors aged 18 to 49 were enrolled.

Using immunoSEQ multiplex PCR, the repertoire was profiled, and TCRdb retains in-frame clones only, with some absent. This table has about 2.4 million clones, about 92% appearing once. Healthy HIV-negative adults without recent acute infections or vaccinations served as donors. A CD45RA+ naive subset and a CD45RA-negative memory subset were split from CD4+ cells. The sample consisted of naive CD4+ T cells sorted from blood. The subset here: CD45RA+ positively selected. This clonotype originated in a young man in good health.

The CDR3 region has the DNA TGTGCCAGCTCAACGGGACAGGGACCCCAGCATTTT. Amino acid sequence: CASSTGQGPQHF. The chain employs TRBV18 and TRBJ1-5, with TRBD1 identical over 9 bases. Looked up from germline, CDR1 is KGHSH and CDR2 is LQKENI. V trimming: 5 bases; J trimming: 10 bases; junction bases outside the gene matches: 3. This CDR3 region has 12 residues.